The sequence of this TCR beta chain was determined in a study of OX40 agonist ivuxolimab in advanced cancers. Study background: The drug used for patients, ivuxolimab, was an agonistic anti-OX40 (CD134) antibody. Three patients, one with hepatocellular carcinoma and two with cutaneous melanoma, achieved partial responses. The dose of intravenous ivuxolimab that patients received every 2 weeks ranged from 0.01 to 10 mg/kg. The study, taken as a whole, reports: Not determined was the antigen specificity of the expanded peripheral T cells.

Assay used: immunoSEQ multiplex PCR; TCRdb lists only in-frame clones, some missing. The profile shows 55,000 to 90,000 clones, approximately 78% of them singletons. For this clone: The antigen is undetermined.

Material: CD4+ or CD8+ T cells sorted from blood, obtained in a trial of the OX40 agonist ivuxolimab. This TCR came from an adult with an advanced solid tumor such as melanoma, head and neck, liver or kidney cancer.

The chain's CDR3 is CASSEGQGIQPQHF. CDR3 coding DNA: TGTGCCAGCAGTGAGGGACAGGGGATTCAGCCCCAGCATTTT. This chain uses TRBV2 with TRBJ1-5; 10 bases are shared with TRBD1. Germline values: CDR1 SNHLY, CDR2 FYNNEI. With 3 bases clipped from V and 6 bases from J, the junction kept 2 bases outside the gene matches. This CDR3 region has 14 residues.